Sequencing of this TCR beta chain was carried out in a study of blood T cell repertoires in COVID-19. Study overall: T cells, B-cell-depleted T cells, or PBMCs supplied cDNA or gDNA.

Original analysis: Reference gene primer amplification in the assay estimated nucleated cell counts. Profiling relied on immunoSEQ multiplex PCR, and the TCRdb table lists in-frame clones only, not all of them. From that table come the V and J calls and clone size; the DNA was used to work out D and trimming. The data contain 110,000 or so clones, 85% to 90% of them singletons. The clonotype comes from a woman between 45 and 65 years old with acute or convalescent COVID-19. Sample: peripheral blood.

CDR3 protein: CASSFVPTGELFF. The DNA of the CDR3 is TGTGCCAGCAGTTTCGTTCCGACCGGGGAGCTGTTTTTT. The genes are TRBV12-3 or TRBV12-4 and TRBJ2-2; D remains unclear. Trimming removed 3 bases at V and 5 bases at J, with 7 bases between. The CDR3 runs to 13 residues.